This T cell receptor (beta chain) was retrieved from a study of cytomegalovirus exposure and HLA in healthy donors. General observations from the study: Rarity held for most TCR sequences, but there were some public TCRs that occurred in many donors.

Per the germline V gene, CDR1 is SEHNR and CDR2 is FQNEAQ (reference sequence). V dropped 5 bases and J dropped 5; count of bases not matched to a gene: 12. CDR3 length: 16 amino acids. Concerning this clone itself: Its target is unknown.

The protocol was immunoSEQ multiplex PCR, while the TCRdb copy is restricted to in-frame clones and leaves out a portion. The sample consists of 90,000 to 150,000 clones, roughly 90% of them appearing once. Separation from the roughly 700-subject first cohort characterized the roughly 120-subject validation cohort, to which the donors belonged. This rearrangement joins TRBV7-9 to TRBJ2-1; 7 nucleotides agree with TRBD2. The sequencing sample was made of PBMCs. The TCR was taken from a young woman in good health and CMV-seropositive. This chain's CDR3 is CASSPGSGGSHNEQFF. CDR3 coding DNA: TGTGCCAGCAGCCCCGGTTCCGGGGGGTCACACAATGAGCAGTTCTTC.